The rows below give T cell receptor beta chains drawn from one sample of a study of blood T cell repertoires in COVID-19. Sequencing was performed with immunoSEQ multiplex PCR; in TCRdb, only in-frame clones are kept and a portion is missing. The table shows approximately 90,000 clones, with approximately 88% occurring only once. The sequenced sample consisted of peripheral blood. Receptors were obtained from a woman older than 75 with active or convalescent COVID-19. The CDR3 runs from the conserved cysteine through the conserved F or W. D genes are given only for firm matches. Some rows have no size entry. The others give once, few or many, or a class for an expanded clone.

>TRBJ2-3|TRBV7-3|NA|TRBD2
CASSPTSTRTDTQYF
TGTGCCAGCAGCCCGACTAGCACAAGGACAGATACGCAGTATTTT
>TRBJ1-2|TRBV5-1|NA|TRBD1
CASSIETGWYGYTF
TGCGCCAGCAGCATAGAGACAGGGTGGTATGGCTACACCTTC
>TRBJ1-6|TRBV5-1|once|NA
CASSLGNTALNSPLHF
TGCGCCAGCAGCTTGGGAAATACAGCACTCAATTCACCCCTCCACTTT
>TRBJ2-2|TRBV7-7|NA|NA
CASSPGTPYTGELFF
TGTGCTAGCAGCCCCGGGACACCTTACACCGGGGAGCTGTTTTTT
>TRBJ1-1|TRBV6-5|NA|TRBD1
CASSYRDSNTEAFF
TGTGCCAGCAGTTACCGGGACAGTAACACTGAAGCTTTCTTT
>TRBJ1-4|TRBV10-3|NA|NA
CAISEGRFREKLFF
TGTGCCATCAGTGAAGGGAGGTTTCGAGAAAAACTGTTTTTT
>TRBJ2-5|TRBV4-1|NA|TRBD2
CASSQGPSGGGETQYF
TGCGCCAGCAGCCAAGGACCGAGCGGGGGTGGGGAGACCCAGTACTTC
>TRBJ2-7|TRBV6-5|NA|TRBD2
CASRLADTYEQYF
TGTGCCAGCCGACTAGCGGATACCTACGAGCAGTACTTC
>TRBJ1-5|TRBV19|NA|TRBD1
CASSKGQHNQPQHF
TGTGCCAGTAGTAAGGGACAGCACAATCAGCCCCAGCATTTT
>TRBJ2-3|TRBV6-5|NA|NA
CASSFRGSWADTQYF
TGTGCCAGCAGCTTCCGGGGGAGTTGGGCAGATACGCAGTATTTT
>TRBJ2-5|TRBV24-1|NA|TRBD1
CATSDFPPISTGGETQYF
TGTGCCACCAGTGATTTCCCCCCGATATCGACAGGGGGGGAGACCCAGTACTTC
>TRBJ2-2|TRBV19|NA|TRBD2
CASSIRSSGTGELFF
TGTGCCAGTAGTATTAGGTCTAGCGGGACCGGGGAGCTGTTTTTT
>TRBJ2-3|TRBV24-1|NA|NA
CATSDPALARTQYF
TGTGCCACCAGTGACCCCGCCCTAGCGAGGACGCAGTATTTT
>TRBJ1-1|TRBV10-3|NA|NA
CAITRTVRNTEAFF
TGTGCCATCACTCGGACAGTTAGGAACACTGAAGCTTTCTTT
>TRBJ1-2|TRBV29-1|NA|NA
CSVPAPSGYTF
TGCAGCGTACCCGCTCCGAGTGGCTACACCTTC
>TRBJ2-3|TRBV5-1|few|NA
CASSLSGEGPQYF
TGCGCCAGCAGCTTGTCGGGGGAAGGCCCGCAGTATTTT
>TRBJ1-1|TRBV19|NA|NA
CASSMMASAMNTEAFF
TGTGCCAGTAGTATGATGGCCTCTGCAATGAACACTGAAGCTTTCTTT